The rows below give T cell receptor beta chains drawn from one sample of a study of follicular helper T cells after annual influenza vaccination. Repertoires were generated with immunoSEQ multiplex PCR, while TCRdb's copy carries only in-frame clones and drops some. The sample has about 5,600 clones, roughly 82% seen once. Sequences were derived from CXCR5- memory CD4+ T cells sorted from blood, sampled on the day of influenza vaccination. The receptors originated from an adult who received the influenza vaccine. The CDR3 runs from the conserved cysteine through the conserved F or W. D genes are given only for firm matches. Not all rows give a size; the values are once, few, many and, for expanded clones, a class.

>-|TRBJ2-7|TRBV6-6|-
CASSYSGDQRYEQYF
TGTGCCAGCAGTTACTCAGGCGACCAGCGCTACGAGCAGTACTTC
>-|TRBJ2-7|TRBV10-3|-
CAISAPGDYEQYF
TGTGCCATCAGTGCACCAGGGGACTACGAGCAGTACTTC
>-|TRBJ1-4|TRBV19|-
CASSNGAGVANEKLFF
TGTGCCAGTAGTAATGGCGCCGGAGTAGCTAATGAAAAACTGTTTTTT
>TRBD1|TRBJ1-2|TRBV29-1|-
CSVARDRVYGYTF
TGCAGCGTCGCCCGGGACAGGGTCTATGGCTACACCTTC
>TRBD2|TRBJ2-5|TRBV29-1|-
CSFEGLGRGTQYF
TGCAGTTTTGAGGGACTAGGGCGTGGGACCCAGTACTTC
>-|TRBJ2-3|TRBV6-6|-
CASSYPTGTQYF
TGTGCCAGCAGTTACCCAACAGGTACGCAGTATTTT
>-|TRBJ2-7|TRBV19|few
CASSIGGAEGEQYF
TGTGCCAGTAGTATAGGGGGGGCCGAAGGCGAGCAGTACTTC
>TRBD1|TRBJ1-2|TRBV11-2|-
CASSFRTGGSYGYTF
TGTGCCAGCAGCTTTCGGACAGGGGGCAGCTATGGCTACACCTTC
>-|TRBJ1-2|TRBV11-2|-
CASSLGRMGVGYTF
TGTGCCAGCAGCTTAGGCCGGATGGGGGTTGGCTACACCTTC
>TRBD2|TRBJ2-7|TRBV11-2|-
CASSLASGGIYEQYF
TGTGCCAGCAGCTTAGCTAGCGGGGGGATATACGAGCAGTACTTC
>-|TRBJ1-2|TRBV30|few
CAWSRGGAYGYTF
TGTGCCTGGAGTAGGGGCGGCGCCTATGGCTACACCTTC
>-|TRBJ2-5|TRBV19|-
CASSIATTQETQYF
TGTGCCAGTAGTATAGCCACTACACAAGAGACCCAGTACTTC
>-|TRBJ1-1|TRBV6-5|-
CASGMNTEAFF
TGTGCCAGCGGGATGAACACTGAAGCTTTCTTT
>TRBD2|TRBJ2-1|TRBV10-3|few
CATTLGREDEQFF
TGTGCCACGACCCTAGGGAGGGAGGATGAGCAGTTCTTC
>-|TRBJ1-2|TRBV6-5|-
CASRWTANPYGYTF
TGTGCCAGCAGGTGGACAGCTAACCCCTATGGCTACACCTTC
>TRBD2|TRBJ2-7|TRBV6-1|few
CASSDESGRGPYEQYF
TGTGCCAGCAGTGACGAAAGCGGGAGGGGGCCCTACGAGCAGTACTTC
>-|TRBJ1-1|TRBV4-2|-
CASSQLYGGTEAFF
TGTGCCAGCAGCCAATTGTATGGTGGGACTGAAGCTTTCTTT
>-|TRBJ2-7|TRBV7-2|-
CASSLRWREAEQYF
TGTGCCAGCAGCTTAAGGTGGAGGGAGGCCGAGCAGTACTTC
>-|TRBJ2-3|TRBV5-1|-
CASSWANTDTQYF
TGCGCCAGCAGCTGGGCGAACACAGATACGCAGTATTTT
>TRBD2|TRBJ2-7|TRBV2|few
CASSPYSGKSTEQYF
TGTGCCAGCAGCCCTTATAGCGGGAAATCGACCGAGCAGTACTTC
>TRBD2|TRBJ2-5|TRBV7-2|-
CASSFGLAEETQYF
TGTGCCAGCAGCTTCGGACTAGCGGAAGAGACCCAGTACTTC
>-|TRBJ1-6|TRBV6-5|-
CASSQGGYNSPLHF
TGTGCCAGCAGCCAAGGGGGCTATAATTCACCCCTCCACTTT
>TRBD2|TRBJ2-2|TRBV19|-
CASSIGLAGGFRTGELFF
TGTGCCAGTAGTATTGGACTAGCGGGAGGATTTAGAACCGGGGAGCTGTTTTTT
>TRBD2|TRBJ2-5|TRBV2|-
CASSAGGGQETQYF
TGTGCCAGCAGTGCGGGGGGTGGGCAAGAGACCCAGTACTTC